This T cell receptor beta chain was profiled in a study of blood T cell repertoires in COVID-19. Generated by immunoSEQ multiplex PCR, the TCRdb table keeps only in-frame clones and is missing some. Counted here are approximately 94,000 clones, about 79% occurring once; the ten biggest clones make up roughly 25%. The CDR3 totals 12 residues. CDR1 is MNHNS, CDR2 SASEGT, per germline. V was pared by 3 bases and J by 3 bases, with 5 bases between. Specimen: peripheral blood. The TCR was taken from a man aged 55 to 70 with acute or convalescent COVID-19. V and J are TRBV6-1 and TRBJ1-1; D is undetermined. The CDR3 DNA is TGTGCCAGCAGTGATCGGTACACTGAAGCTTTCTTT. Its translation: CASSDRYTEAFF.